This T cell receptor beta chain was sequenced in a study of tumor-infiltrating lymphocytes in primary liver carcinoma. Study-wide points: The study found tumor-adjacent and tumor-blood pairs overlapped less than tumor region pairs. Blood had a significantly lower top-250-clone fraction than tumors did (p = 0.039).

Making TCR beta cDNA involved around 510 ng total RNA and a constant-region primer. ARM-PCR was slightly modified, and three nested multiplex PCR rounds with it gave rise to the TCR beta libraries. The opening two PCR rounds, 10 cycles each, paired TRBV1-TRBV30 forward primers with a C-beta reverse primer. Each CDR3 protein is one row after TCRdb ran MiXCR on the multiplex PCR reads. The table has some 87,000 distinct CDR3 sequences, around 68% seen once. Comment on this clonotype: The antigen is not known. This could be a read error, since a much larger clone is one nucleotide away.

V lost 7 bases, J lost 5 bases, and 15 bases lay in between. Germline lookup yields CDR1 SGHNT and CDR2 YENEEA. This CDR3 is built from 14 residues. Taking about 17-31 mg of unsorted bulk tissue, the authors co-extracted RNA and DNA. Surgeons resected the patients' primary liver carcinomas. This rearrangement joins TRBV11-3 to TRBJ2-1; D is unresolved. The sequence came from a man in his forties with primary liver carcinoma and hepatitis B virus infection. Material for sequencing was tumor-adjacent normal liver tissue. The CDR3 DNA is TGTGCCAGCACCTGGGCAAGTCGCGACAATGAGCAGTTCTTC. Protein sequence: CASTWASRDNEQFF. The whole variable domain, filled in from reference TRBV11-3 and TRBJ2-1, reads EAGVVQSPRYKIIEKKQPVAFWCNPISGHNTLYWYLQNLGQGPELLIRYENEEAVDDSQLPKDRFSAERLKGVDSTLKIQPAELGDSAVYLCASTWASRDNEQFFGPGTRLTVL.